This T cell receptor beta chain was captured by sequencing in a study of response to subunit inactivated influenza vaccine. This clonotype was seen more than once but under ten times. Germline V lookup: CDR1 SGDLS, CDR2 YYNGEE. The CDR3 has 16 residues. The V gene end was trimmed by 0 bases and the J gene end by 2 bases; junction bases not matched to a gene: 8. TCRdb reprocessed the RT-PCR reads with MiXCR, giving one entry per CDR3 protein. This table has hundreds of thousands of distinct CDR3 sequences, roughly 25% appearing once. V is TRBV9 and J is TRBJ2-7, with 7 bases aligning to TRBD2. The source of this sequence is a man aged 50 to 59 who received an inactivated influenza vaccine. Specimen: CD4+ T cells sorted from PBMCs, collected 5 days after vaccination. The CDR3 bases are TGTGCCAGCAGCGTAGCAGGGCTAGCGGAGACCTACGAGCAGTACTTC. Translated, it gives CASSVAGLAETYEQYF.